These 16 T cell receptor beta chains were sequenced from one sample in a study of T cell repertoires in cytomegalovirus infection. TCRdb re-called the reads with MiXCR, one entry per CDR3 protein. The sample contains 150,000 to 200,000 distinct CDR3 sequences, 8.5% to 10% of which appear only once. The source material was PBMCs. Receptor source: a human donor in good health (CMV status not recorded). Some clones in this sample may be carry-over from other donors' samples.

Only a few counts were recorded for this clonotype. The chain couples TRBV11-2 to TRBJ2-7; TRBD1 agrees at 8 bases. Losses at the gene ends were 4 bases for V and 1 base for J; bases not matched to a gene: 6. The CDR3 extends over 15 amino acids. Per germline, CDR1 SGHAT and CDR2 FQNNGV. The DNA of the CDR3 is TGTGCCAGCAGCTCAGACAGGGGAAAATCCTACGAGCAGTACTTC. Translation: CASSSDRGKSYEQYF. The full variable domain, rest sourced from reference TRBV11-2 and TRBJ2-7, is EAGVAQSPRYKIIEKRQSVAFWCNPISGHATLYWYQQILGQGPKLLIQFQNNGVVDDSQLPKDRFSAERLKGVDSTLKIQPAKLEDSAVYLCASSSDRGKSYEQYFGPGTRLTVT.

The table lists this clonotype with a few counts. The chain recombines TRBV20-1 with TRBJ2-5; TRBD1 matches at 9 bases. This CDR3 spans 15 amino acids. Per germline, CDR1 DFQATT and CDR2 SNEGSKA (reference sequence). V gave up 4 bases and J gave up 0 bases; unmatched junction bases: 6. The CDR3 loop reads CSAIRQGGDQETQYF. Written as DNA, the CDR3 is TGCAGTGCTATCCGACAGGGGGGAGACCAAGAGACCCAGTACTTC.

This clonotype has ten or more counts. The rearrangement links TRBV7-2 to TRBJ1-1; D possibly corresponds to TRBD1 (6 bases). This CDR3 is built from 14 residues. The V end lost 5 bases, the J end lost 5 bases, and 15 bases lay between the germline ends. Germline CDR1 SGHTA, CDR2 FQGNSA. CDR3 DNA: TGTGCCAGCAGCGCGCCCGACAGGTTAACTGAAGCTTTCTTT. Protein: CASSAPDRLTEAFF.

The V call is TRBV6-6, the J call TRBJ1-5, with D tentatively TRBD1 (6 bases). The CDR3 extends over 14 amino acids. Between the trimmed V and J ends, which lost 2 bases and 4 bases, there was a span of 9 bases. Germline-derived CDR1 and CDR2 are MNHNY and SVGAGI (reference sequence). CDR3 region: CASSYVDRNQPQHF. CDR3 bases: TGTGCCAGCAGTTACGTGGACAGAAATCAGCCCCAGCATTTT.

A remark on this clonotype: Relative to the germline gene, one junction end is altered; a read error may explain this. V gene TRBV2 combines with J gene TRBJ2-7, with D unclear. The CDR3 covers 13 residues. CDR1 is SNHLY and CDR2 is FYNNEI in the germline V gene. CDR3 residues: CASTVSDSYEQDF. CDR3 DNA: TGTGCCAGCACGGTGTCAGATAGCTACGAGCAGGACTTC.

This clonotype was seen ten or more times. The rearrangement joins TRBV7-2 to TRBJ1-1; D remains unclear. The germline gives CDR1 SGHTA, CDR2 FQGNSA. Between the trimmed V and J ends, which lost 6 bases and 1 base, there was a span of 12 bases. This CDR3 comprises 14 residues. CDR3 in DNA: TGTGCCAGCAGGCGTCCCGGGAAGAACACTGAAGCTTTCTTT. Protein product: CASRRPGKNTEAFF.

This clonotype turned up a few times. The J gene is TRBJ1-2, the V gene TRBV6-5; 11 bases are a match to TRBD1. Germline loops: CDR1 MNHEY, CDR2 SVGAGI. The CDR3 spans 15 residues. V lost 7 bases to trimming and J lost 4 bases; unmatched junction nucleotides: 8. The DNA for the CDR3 is TGTGCCAGCACCCTAGCCGGGACAGGGGGCTATGGCTACACCTTC. It yields the protein CASTLAGTGGYGYTF.

This clonotype was seen a few times. J is TRBJ2-5 and V is TRBV15; 7 bases are shared with TRBD1. Germline-derived CDR1 and CDR2 are LNHNV and YYDKDF (reference sequence). With V trimmed by 2 bases and J by 1 base, 7 bases remained unmatched. The CDR3 is made up of 16 amino acids. CDR3 coding DNA: TGTGCCACCAGCAGATACACACGGGACAGCCAAGAGACCCAGTACTTC. Its translation: CATSRYTRDSQETQYF.

There are a few counts of this clonotype. The chain links TRBV28 to TRBJ1-1; D gene uncertain. The CDR3 extends over 14 amino acids. The V end was cut by 3 bases, the J end by 6 bases, with 14 bases between. Germline values: CDR1 MDHEN, CDR2 SYDVKM. Written as DNA, the CDR3 is TGTGCCAGCAGTTTTTGGGGAGGCTACGCTGAAGCTTTCTTT. Translation: CASSFWGGYAEAFF. The full variable domain, completed using reference TRBV28 and TRBJ1-1, is DVKVTQSSRYLVKRTGEKVFLECVQDMDHENMFWYRQDPGLGLRLIYFSYDVKMKEKGDIPEGYSVSREKKERFSLILESASTNQTSMYLCASSFWGGYAEAFFGQGTRLTVV.

This clonotype was seen a few times. This chain uses TRBV6-5 with TRBJ2-3; D unresolved. The CDR3 runs to 13 residues. CDR1 MNHEY and CDR2 SVGAGI come from the germline V gene. With 4 bases removed from V and 0 bases from J, the gap between germline ends came to 5 bases. The CDR3 DNA reads as TGTGCCAGCAGTTCCGACAGCACAGATACGCAGTATTTT. It specifies CASSSDSTDTQYF.

This clonotype was observed many times. The chain combines TRBV28 with TRBJ2-7; no firm D call. This CDR3 region has 16 residues. The germline CDR1 and CDR2 sequences are MDHEN and SYDVKM. The ends were cut back, 2 bases at V and 0 bases at J, with 14 bases in the middle. CDR3 amino acids: CASSLPLAESSYEQYF. In DNA form, the CDR3 reads TGTGCCAGCAGTTTACCGCTGGCGGAGAGCTCCTACGAGCAGTACTTC.

In this sample, this clonotype turned up many times. V gene TRBV28 combines with J gene TRBJ1-6; D is unresolved. V was pared by 6 bases and J by 7 bases, with 10 bases between. From germline, CDR1 is MDHEN and CDR2 SYDVKM. This CDR3 has 13 amino acids. Here the CDR3 DNA reads TGTGCCAGCAGCCTGACGGAAAATTCACCCCTCCACTTT. It translates to CASSLTENSPLHF.

This clonotype was recorded at least ten times. This chain joins TRBV7-6 and TRBJ2-5, with D unresolved. V shed 5 bases and J shed 9 bases, with 19 bases lying between them. There are 14 residues in the CDR3. The germline V gene encodes CDR1 SGHVS and CDR2 FNYEAQ. Written as DNA, the CDR3 is TGTGCCAGCAGCCTCGACCCGAAAAGCTTGTCCCAGTACTTC. Protein product: CASSLDPKSLSQYF. The full variable domain, in which reference TRBV7-6 and TRBJ2-5 provide the parts outside the CDR3, is GAGVSQSPRYKVTKRGQDVALRCDPISGHVSLYWYRQALGQGPEFLTYFNYEAQQDKSGLPNDRFSAERPEGSISTLTIQRTEQRDSAMYRCASSLDPKSLSQYFGPGTRLLVL.

The V and J genes are TRBV20-1 and TRBJ2-3, with D uncertain. Trimming left V 6 bases short and J 9 bases short, with 13 bases between. CDR1 is DFQATT, CDR2 SNEGSKA, per germline (reference sequence). The length of the CDR3 is 11 residues. The CDR3: CSAVRRETQYF. The CDR3 DNA reads as TGCAGTGCCGTCCGCCGTGAAACGCAGTATTTT.

The V gene is TRBV12-3 or TRBV12-4, the J gene TRBJ1-4; no definite D call. V lost 6 bases to trimming and J lost 4 bases, with 12 bases between them. The length of the CDR3 is 14 residues. CDR3 coding DNA: TGTGCCAGCAGCACTCAAAACAGTAATGAAAAACTGTTTTTT. This gives the protein CASSTQNSNEKLFF.

The chain has TRBV19 and TRBJ2-1; D unresolved. CDR3 length: 12 residues. V lost 6 bases, J lost 10 bases, and 13 bases lay in between. Per germline, CDR1 LNHDA and CDR2 SQIVND (reference sequence). CDR3 sequence (DNA): TGTGCCAGTAGCAACCCAGTCGGGGAGCAGTTCTTC. The encoded protein is CASSNPVGEQFF.